Following are 3 T cell receptor beta chains from one sample sequenced in a study of T cells in Graves' hyperthyroidism and ophthalmopathy. Template material for amplifying TCR beta CDR3 regions consisted of RNA transcripts. Using the HTBI primer set, a first-round RT-PCR was run on the TCR CDR3. TCRdb reprocessed the multiplex PCR reads via MiXCR and lists one record per CDR3 protein. This sample carries roughly 570,000 distinct CDR3 sequences, 46% of them seen once, and the ten largest clones take roughly 7.7%. Sequencing was done on a sample of peripheral blood or thyroid tissue (not recorded which). All receptors come from a woman under 30 with Graves' hyperthyroidism.

This clonotype occurred many times. This chain links TRBV20-1 with TRBJ2-7, with TRBD2 as a possible D gene (5 bases). Between the trimmed V and J ends, which lost 3 bases and 2 bases, there was a span of 11 bases. CDR3 length: 13 amino acids. Germline V gene sequence: CDR1 DFQATT, CDR2 SNEGSKA (reference sequence). CDR3 in amino acids: CSASWQRAYEQYF. The CDR3 DNA reads as TGCAGTGCTAGTTGGCAGAGGGCCTACGAGCAGTACTTC.

A note on this clonotype: This may come from a read error, since a much larger clone is one base off. V is TRBV12-3 or TRBV12-4 and J is TRBJ2-5; D may correspond to TRBD1 or TRBD2 (6 bases each). The V end lost 3 bases, the J end lost 1 base, and 9 bases lay between the germline ends. This CDR3 contains 14 residues. The CDR3 spells CASSFGGPQETQYF. As DNA, the CDR3 is TGTGCCAGCAGTTTTGGGGGGCCCCAAGAGACCCAGTACTTC.

This clonotype was counted many times. The J gene is TRBJ2-7, the V gene TRBV20-1; 9 bases fit TRBD2. The germline gives CDR1 DFQATT, CDR2 SNEGSKA (reference sequence). The CDR3 runs to 14 residues. V shed 1 base and J 3 bases; nucleotides not matched to a gene: 4. As DNA, the CDR3 is TGCAGTGCTAGAGTAGTTAGCGGGGGCTACGAGCAGTACTTC. The encoded protein is CSARVVSGGYEQYF.